This TCR beta chain was captured by sequencing in a study of cytomegalovirus exposure and HLA in healthy donors (dated by TCRdb to about 2017). Concerning the study at large: An earlier analysis of several hundred of the donors reported about 280 Gb of sequence data and 100 million to 120 million unique TCR beta sequences obtained from some 170 million T cells. In a later analysis, previously published TCR beta repertoires from roughly 710 donors were re-analyzed and high-resolution HLA genotyping was added so that TCR occurrence patterns could be studied. Of the roughly 390 genotyped donors, about 80% fell in the genetic ancestry cluster associated with self-reported Caucasian donors. Every discovery cohort repertoire had been produced on one sequencing platform. Roughly 5 DR-DQ haplotypes were handled as single units for association and clustering, since linkage in the cohort was strong. Across approximately 400 genotyped donors of the cohort, an average of approximately 240,000 unique TCR beta nucleotide sequences per donor were sequenced, and around 20% of those sequences were non-productive. The number of donors typed differed by locus, with about 629-630 for A, B, C, DRB1 and DQB1, around 520 for DQA1, 606 for DPA1, and 450 to 480 for DPB1. Rather than using new phenotypic data, the later analysis identified candidate immune exposures from TCR beta sequences and from how often those sequences occurred across donors. Genome-wide SNP genotypes for about 65% of the roughly 700 donors were used in a later genetic analysis, which treated that subset as a discovery cohort. Donor age, sex, ethnicity and CMV serostatus were compiled together with the repertoire data. An early release covering over 500 HLA-typed donors comprised approximately 290 gigabases of sequencing data and around 80 million unique TCR sequences. Class I and class II HLA loci were covered by the typing at four-digit resolution. To decide whether each TCR beta V gene segment behaved as functional or pseudogenic, an earlier analysis of fewer than 750 of the donors relied on high-throughput TCR beta sequencing. Besides the first cohort of 500 to 700 subjects, a separate validation cohort made up of some 110 different subjects was used. The study aimed to test whether cataloging public T cell receptors could reveal signatures of past pathogen exposure. The study profiled the T cell repertoires of under 850 subjects by immunosequencing and related them to cytomegalovirus serostatus. To predict cytomegalovirus infection status, the study brought together high-throughput TCR immunosequencing, statistical association of individual TCRs with disease status, and machine learning.

Points the paper makes about the study in general: In a later analysis, several top co-occurrence clusters were reported to appear linked to parvovirus B19, influenza, CMV and Epstein-Barr virus. The 87-base-pair reads could not distinguish some IMGT-functional V segments, including TRBV6-2 and TRBV6-3, so those segments were excluded. Correlated functional status among segregating V segments might reflect linkage disequilibrium, but an unknown experimental factor could not be ruled out. HLA typing was unavailable for some donors at each locus, so association tests used only the typed subset. A further reported finding was that TCR beta sequences accurately predicted the HLA-A and HLA-B alleles for most subjects in the first cohort. In this cohort, only TCR beta chains were sequenced, and detectable features were limited by the absence of alpha or paired-chain data. Roughly uniform sequencing depth across donors was assumed in presence/absence analyses, although this assumption may not hold. When HLA alleles, especially DR and DQ, strongly co-occurred, TCR associations were difficult to assign to individual alleles. An association between a missense DCLRE1C variant and V-gene and J-gene trimming of TCR beta chains was found in a later genetic analysis and replicated in an independent cohort. In both the original and validation cohorts, the classifier was reported to diagnose cytomegalovirus status with high specificity and sensitivity. Compared with the 666-donor mean, donors in an Asian-associated ancestry cluster had fewer N-insertions in productive TCRs, according to a later genetic analysis. Because counts were too low, around 18 rarely observed V segments, including chromosome 9 orphons, were left out of the earlier analysis of 587 of the donors. In a later analysis, HLA-associated TCR beta chains were found to be more clonally expanded and to have lower generation probabilities than equally common non-associated chains. An earlier analysis of approximately 600 of the donors showed that most TCR beta V segments appeared in productive rearrangements either about 87% or about 30% of the time, which broadly matched IMGT annotations. According to the authors, the approach could potentially be generalized to other disease states and immunological phenotypes. A later analysis found that most CMV-associated TCR beta chains appeared HLA-restricted, with HLA associations seemingly driven largely by CMV exposure. In a later analysis, some 17,000 TCR beta sequences were associated with specific HLA alleles at a false discovery rate of 0.05. Most TCR sequences were seen in very few donors, while some public TCRs were found in many individuals. A later analysis found that TCR association rates varied across HLA loci, with DRB1 alleles showing the most associated TCRs and HLA-C alleles the fewest. The sequencing pipeline was judged likely to have produced a cluster of highly shared sequence variants as a technical artifact. The study listed 150 to 200 TCR beta chains as associated with cytomegalovirus. The only immune exposure information available for the cohort was CMV serostatus. In vitro tests confirmed that a few of the cytomegalovirus-associated TCR beta chains recognize cytomegalovirus antigens.

The cohort comprised around 700 healthy bone marrow donors. At the time of sampling, all cohort members were nominally healthy, though unrecorded immune exposures were likely present. The donor tested CMV seropositive and was one of the 289 seropositive cohort members. A peripheral blood sample was collected from each donor, and TCR beta sequencing was performed on peripheral blood mononuclear cells. The Qiagen DNeasy Blood Extraction Kit was used to extract genomic DNA from the blood cell samples. Including the terminal cysteine and phenylalanine, the CDR3 comprises 15 residues. Of all the DNA, just the CDR3 is kept, 45 bases in frame from base 1. The germline V gene (reference sequence) gives CDR1 as LNHNV and CDR2 as YYDKDF. The V and J ends are trimmed by 3 bases and 0 bases, leaving 11 bases between them. With respect to this clone: Its antigen is currently not known. No quality values exist for individual bases; no much larger clone is one base distant.

The library was produced with the immunoSEQ multiplex PCR assay. The multiplex PCR relied on a mix of 60 forward primers for TCR Vbeta segments and 13 reverse primers for TCR Jbeta segments. The CDR3 region of rearranged TCR beta genes was amplified from genomic DNA with a multiplex PCR assay. The Illumina HiSeq System was used to sequence the amplified TCR beta libraries as 87-base-pair reads. In the source study's methods: Across the roughly 700 repertoires, a later analysis counted around 80 million unique TCR beta chains, around 10 million of which were shared by at least two donors. To remove PCR and sequencing errors, raw reads were error-corrected and collapsed into unique sequences using a nearest-neighbor algorithm that merged closely related sequences. CDR3 sequences were aligned to IMGT reference sequences to assign V, D and J gene segments. Each retained sequence needed at least a six-nucleotide match to both a V gene segment and a J gene segment. Rearrangements were classified as productive when the CDR3 lacked stop codons and remained in frame with V and J, and all other rearrangements were classified as non-productive. Following IMGT convention, CDR3 was defined as the stretch from the second conserved V-encoded cysteine to the conserved J-encoded phenylalanine. The earlier analysis of some 600 of the donors excluded sequences that lacked an unambiguous match to a single V gene segment. In an earlier analysis of almost 600 of the donors, a V segment was called functional when productive rearrangements were above 56.7%, and segregating when the standard deviation between donors exceeded 5%. To diagnose cytomegalovirus status from the catalog of TCR beta chain sequences, a statistical classification framework was built. In a later analysis, TCR nucleotide sequences were compared against IMGT/GENE-DB human TR gene sequences so that V and J genes could be assigned. Using the TCRdist pipeline, a later analysis assigned CDR3 sequences along with most-parsimonious VDJ recombination scenarios. In a later analysis, each TCR beta chain was defined by its CDR3 amino acid sequence together with its V-gene family, and reads lacking a unique V-gene family were excluded. To address suspected cross-contamination and a sequencing artifact, a later analysis removed several hundred highly shared, low-generation-probability nucleotide sequences. A later analysis calculated a clonal expansion index for each public chain from normalized within-repertoire ranks of inferred template counts. In a later analysis, generation probabilities were computed with a VDJ recombination model fitted to out-of-frame rearrangements, and the resulting probabilities were checked against IGoR. A later analysis scored TCR-TCR, TCR-HLA and TCR-CMV co-occurrence with hypergeometric tests, applying a repertoire-size bias correction to TCR pairs. A later analysis estimated false discovery rates by permuting HLA or CMV assignments 20 times. In a later analysis, co-occurring TCRs were grouped using DBSCAN, with TCRdist sequence similarity added in when clustering inside HLA-allele-positive subsets. Repertoires with fewer than 30,000 or more than 120,000 public chains were left out of co-occurrence clustering, as were five repertoires with anomalous nucleotide sharing. In TCRdb, the immuneACCESS table is reduced to in-frame sequences with V and J assigned. These tables do not hold every clone; where another copy was compared, an unresolved V gene accounts for under half, and the others remain unexplained. V and J calls and clone size follow that table, whereas D and trimming were derived from the DNA. This sample comprises 100,000 to 150,000 clones, 82% of them detected only once. Together, the top ten hold about 8.1% of the sample.

The sequence derives from a woman aged 50 to 60 in good health and CMV-seropositive. Sequenced sample: PBMCs. The receptor chain draws on TRBV15 and TRBJ1-1, and TRBD1 may be the D gene, going by 5 matching bases. At the DNA level, the sequence is TGTGCCACCAGCAGTCCCTCAGGGCTGAACACTGAAGCTTTCTTT. This yields the protein CATSSPSGLNTEAFF.